This record covers a single TCR beta chain. This entry is derived from a study of shared clonotypes between healthy human individuals. Combining CD45RO+ cells with CCR7-negative CD45RA+ TemRA cells gave CD8 memory. Measured with immunoSEQ multiplex PCR; TCRdb has only the in-frame clones, and not every one. The sample has some 700,000 clones, roughly 87% seen once. Germline CDR1 LNHDA, CDR2 SQIVND (reference sequence). The CDR3 contains 13 residues. The V end was cut by 1 base, the J end by 6 bases, with 10 bases between. The source is a man between 18 and 35 years old in good health. Some clones in this sample may be carry-over from other donors' samples. The chain is built from TRBV19 and TRBJ2-7; D remains unclear. The source material was memory CD8+ T cells from PBMCs. Documented subset: CD45RO+ cells pooled with CCR7-negative TemRA cells. CDR3 sequence reads: CASSIAPGREQYF. For the CDR3, the DNA is TGTGCCAGTAGTATAGCCCCCGGCCGCGAGCAGTACTTC.